This T cell receptor (beta chain) was observed in a study of T-cell memory formation after mild COVID-19. Study overall: TCR clusters were largely donor specific. Overall study findings and caveats: Unconfirmed was the SARS-CoV-2 specificity of second-wave clones that peaked on day 37. Among CD4+ contracting clones, most were CM and EM, and CD8+ ones EMRA. A subset of responding clones appeared in pre-infection memory, suggesting cross-reactive memory joined.

V was shortened by 4 bases and J by 4 bases, with 10 bases between the two germline ends. This CDR3 spans 14 amino acids. Germline values: CDR1 MNHEY, CDR2 SVGEGT. At least ten counts were recorded for this clonotype. The antigen is unknown. TCRdb re-called the 5' RACE reads through MiXCR, storing one row per CDR3 protein. This table has tens of thousands of distinct CDR3 sequences, more than 9.5% appearing once. Sequenced input: PBMCs or a T cell subset sorted from them (not recorded which). This chain links TRBV6-2 or TRBV6-3 with TRBJ2-2, with D maybe TRBD2 (5 bases). The receptor's source is a man between 18 and 29 years old who had mild COVID-19 (a few samples of this study predate the infection). Cell type and time point are not known. The CDR3, as DNA: TGTGCCAGCAGTTCTGAGGGAATCACCGGGGAGCTGTTTTTT. It encodes CASSSEGITGELFF.